The clone carrying this T cell receptor beta chain came up a few times. Using its own MiXCR run on the 5' RACE reads, TCRdb lists one record per CDR3 protein. The profile covers 30,000 to 40,000 distinct CDR3 sequences, with around 4.6% appearing a single time and about 17% taken by the ten largest. The CDR3 length is 13 residues. The germline V gene has CDR1 SGHRS and CDR2 YFSETQ. Trimming stripped 4 bases from V and 5 bases from J, with 12 bases between. This specimen belongs to a study of early T cells in non-severe SARS-CoV-2 infection. Sequencing used whole blood. V gene TRBV5-1 combines with J gene TRBJ1-1; a possible D gene is TRBD1 (5 bases). The receptor's source is an adult who was a healthcare worker with PCR-confirmed SARS-CoV-2 infection or an uninfected control (not recorded which). CDR3 protein: CASSPRELTEAFF. CDR3 DNA sequence: TGCGCCAGCAGCCCCAGGGAGTTAACTGAAGCTTTCTTT.